Listed here is a single T cell receptor beta chain. Original processing methods: Scientists estimated how many nucleated cells there were by amplifying reference gene primers. Data came from immunoSEQ multiplex PCR; TCRdb stores just in-frame clones and leaves some out. Clone size and the V and J calls come from that table; the DNA yielded D and trimming. The repertoire consists of a few hundred thousand clones, with approximately 89% occurring once and the leading ten covering more than 8.5%. The sample is drawn from a study of blood T cell repertoires in COVID-19. Seattle's enrolled individuals joined amid active infection and were then monitored longitudinally. V shed 4 bases and J 7 bases; nucleotides not matched to a gene: 12. The CDR3 length is 16 residues. Germline lookup yields CDR1 LNHDA and CDR2 SQIVND (reference sequence).

Sequenced sample: peripheral blood. The chain couples TRBV19 to TRBJ2-1; TRBD2 matches at 8 bases. The TCR comes from a woman in her 70s with COVID-19, enrolled during active disease. The CDR3 region has the DNA TGTGCCAGTAGTACGAGGGGACTAGGAAATCCTAATGAGCAGTTCTTC. It is translated as CASSTRGLGNPNEQFF.